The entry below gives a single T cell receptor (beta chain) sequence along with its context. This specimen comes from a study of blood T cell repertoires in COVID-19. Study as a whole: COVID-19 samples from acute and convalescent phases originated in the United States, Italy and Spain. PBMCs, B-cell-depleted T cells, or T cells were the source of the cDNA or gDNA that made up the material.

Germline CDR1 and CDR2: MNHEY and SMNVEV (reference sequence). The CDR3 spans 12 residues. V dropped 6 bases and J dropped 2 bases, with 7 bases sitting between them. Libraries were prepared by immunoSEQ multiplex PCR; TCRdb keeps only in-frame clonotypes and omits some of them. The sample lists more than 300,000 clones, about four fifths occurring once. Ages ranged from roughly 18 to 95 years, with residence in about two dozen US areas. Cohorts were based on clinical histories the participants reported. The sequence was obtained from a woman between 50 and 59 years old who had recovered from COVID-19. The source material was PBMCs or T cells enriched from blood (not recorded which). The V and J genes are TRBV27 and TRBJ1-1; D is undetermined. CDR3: CASRRKNTEAFF. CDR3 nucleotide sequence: TGTGCCAGCAGGAGGAAAAACACTGAAGCTTTCTTT.